The rows below give T cell receptor beta chains drawn from one sample of a study of CD4+ T cells in melanoma. Assay: immunoSEQ multiplex PCR; the TCRdb copy retains only in-frame clones and omits some. There are 110,000 to 150,000 clones in the sample; 80% to 95% occur only once, and more than 1.5% lies in the top ten. These TCRs come from a human donor with melanoma. Both conserved end residues are part of each CDR3. The D gene is left open where the match is weak. A clone size is listed for some rows: how often the clone was seen (once, few, many), or a class if it is expanded.

.,TRBJ2-1,TRBV10-3,.,CAIRSMSYNEQFF,TGTGCCATCAGAAGTATGTCCTACAATGAGCAGTTCTTC
.,TRBJ2-1,TRBV15,TRBD1,CATSRAGTGTNEQFF,TGTGCCACCAGCAGAGCCGGGACAGGGACCAATGAGCAGTTCTTC
.,TRBJ2-7,TRBV2,TRBD1,CASSRPGRGQNYEQYF,TGTGCCAGCAGTCGCCCCGGAAGGGGGCAAAACTACGAGCAGTACTTC
.,TRBJ2-1,TRBV5-1,TRBD2,CASSLTSGGRNEQFF,TGCGCCAGCAGCTTAACTAGCGGGGGCCGAAATGAGCAGTTCTTC
.,TRBJ1-1,TRBV5-1,TRBD1,CASSATGETDTEAFF,TGCGCCAGCAGCGCGACAGGGGAGACGGACACTGAAGCTTTCTTT
.,TRBJ2-7,TRBV5-5,.,CASSFADSYEQYF,TGTGCCAGCAGCTTTGCGGATTCCTACGAGCAGTACTTC
.,TRBJ1-1,TRBV6-5,.,CASSAGGGYLTEAFF,TGTGCCAGCAGCGCGGGGGGGGGTTACTTGACTGAAGCTTTCTTT
.,TRBJ1-4,TRBV29-1,.,CSVGRQDPGEKLFF,TGCAGCGTTGGGAGACAAGACCCTGGTGAAAAACTGTTTTTT
.,TRBJ2-1,TRBV5-4,.,CATRTMENEQFF,TGTGCCACCAGAACAATGGAGAATGAGCAGTTCTTC
.,TRBJ1-1,TRBV30,.,CAWTGAASTEAFF,TGTGCCTGGACAGGGGCGGCGAGCACTGAAGCTTTCTTT
.,TRBJ1-5,TRBV7-2,.,CASRRGGVSNQPQHF,TGTGCCAGCAGAAGGGGGGGAGTTAGCAATCAGCCCCAGCATTTT
.,TRBJ2-2,TRBV27,TRBD1,CASSDRDRGWATGELFF,TGTGCCAGCAGTGATCGGGACAGGGGATGGGCCACCGGGGAGCTGTTTTTT
.,TRBJ1-1,TRBV6-6,TRBD1,CASRGQGLGTEAFF,TGTGCCAGCAGGGGACAGGGCCTGGGGACTGAAGCTTTCTTT
.,TRBJ2-2,TRBV19,.,CASTRGAVTTGELFF,TGTGCCAGTACTCGAGGGGCTGTAACCACCGGGGAGCTGTTTTTT
.,TRBJ1-3,TRBV7-8,.,CASSYLQGYSGNTIYF,TGTGCCAGCAGCTACCTACAGGGCTACTCTGGAAACACCATATATTTT
.,TRBJ2-7,TRBV18,.,CASSSQQGSEQYF,TGTGCCAGCTCTTCTCAGCAGGGATCCGAGCAGTACTTC
.,TRBJ2-1,TRBV7-9,.,CASSLKDHNEQFF,TGTGCCAGCAGCTTGAAGGATCACAATGAGCAGTTCTTC
.,TRBJ2-7,TRBV2,.,CASSPKGQGSYEQYF,TGTGCCAGCAGCCCTAAGGGCCAGGGATCCTACGAGCAGTACTTC
.,TRBJ2-2,TRBV4-2,.,CASSQGRALRGELFF,TGTGCCAGCAGCCAAGGGCGCGCTCTGCGCGGGGAGCTGTTTTTT
.,TRBJ2-1,TRBV5-1,.,CASSLVSHNEQFF,TGCGCCAGCAGCTTGGTTAGTCACAATGAGCAGTTCTTC
.,TRBJ2-1,TRBV6-1,TRBD2,CASRATSGVDNEQFF,TGTGCCAGCAGGGCCACTAGCGGGGTGGACAATGAGCAGTTCTTC
.,TRBJ1-4,TRBV6-1,.,CASSVGGANEKLFF,TGTGCCAGCAGTGTGGGTGGGGCTAATGAAAAACTGTTTTTT
once,TRBJ1-1,TRBV2,.,CASSRSVTVGAFF,TGTGCCAGCAGTCGGTCGGTGACGGTCGGAGCTTTCTTT
once,TRBJ2-1,TRBV18,TRBD2,CASSPTGLGFEQFF,TGTGCCAGCTCACCAACGGGACTAGGTTTTGAGCAGTTCTTC
.,TRBJ2-7,TRBV20-1,TRBD1,CSARTGAEQYF,TGCAGTGCCAGGACAGGGGCCGAGCAGTACTTC
.,TRBJ1-6,TRBV7-8,TRBD1,CASSHSGDRGYNSPLHF,TGTGCCAGCAGTCATTCAGGGGACAGGGGCTACAATTCACCCCTCCACTTT
.,TRBJ2-6,TRBV7-9,TRBD2,CASSLVSGGSHSGANVLTF,TGTGCCAGCAGCTTAGTTAGCGGGGGGTCCCACTCTGGGGCCAACGTCCTGACTTTC
.,TRBJ2-5,TRBV4-1,TRBD1,CASSQETGIRETQYF,TGCGCCAGCAGCCAAGAGACAGGGATTAGGGAGACCCAGTACTTC
.,TRBJ2-2,TRBV2,TRBD1,CASRGTGWATGELFF,TGTGCCAGCAGAGGGACAGGGTGGGCCACCGGGGAGCTGTTTTTT
.,TRBJ2-5,TRBV9,TRBD2,CASSVGLAGAFQETQYF,TGTGCCAGCAGCGTAGGGCTAGCGGGGGCCTTTCAAGAGACCCAGTACTTC
.,TRBJ2-3,TRBV7-3,.,CASSFSSGRTDTQYF,TGTGCCAGCAGCTTCTCCTCGGGGAGAACAGATACGCAGTATTTT
.,TRBJ2-5,TRBV11-2,TRBD2,CASSLFSGGQETQYF,TGTGCCAGCAGCTTATTTAGCGGGGGACAAGAGACCCAGTACTTC
.,TRBJ2-4,TRBV19,.,CASSIVPGLSKNIQYF,TGTGCCAGTAGTATAGTGCCGGGATTGTCCAAAAACATTCAGTACTTC
.,TRBJ2-5,TRBV4-1,.,CASSQGNGLAFQETQYF,TGCGCCAGCAGCCAAGGGAACGGCCTCGCTTTCCAAGAGACCCAGTACTTC
few,TRBJ2-5,TRBV28,.,CAARTAQETQYF,TGTGCCGCAAGGACCGCTCAAGAGACCCAGTACTTC
.,TRBJ2-7,TRBV5-1,.,CASSSTGTSSYEQYF,TGCGCCAGCAGCAGTACCGGGACTTCCTCCTACGAGCAGTACTTC
.,TRBJ2-7,TRBV7-2,.,CASSLGGGPYEQYF,TGTGCCAGCAGCTTAGGCGGGGGCCCCTACGAGCAGTACTTC
.,TRBJ1-6,TRBV28,TRBD1,CASRSGTGDNSPLHF,TGTGCCAGCAGATCCGGGACAGGGGATAATTCACCCCTCCACTTT
.,TRBJ1-1,TRBV7-8,TRBD1,CASSTGGTGLTEAFF,TGTGCCAGCAGCACCGGAGGGACAGGGCTCACTGAAGCTTTCTTT
.,TRBJ2-6,TRBV15,TRBD1,CATWTGGGGANVLTF,TGTGCCACCTGGACAGGGGGGGGTGGGGCCAACGTCCTGACTTTC
.,TRBJ2-2,TRBV5-1,TRBD1,CASSWDRTNTGELFF,TGCGCCAGCAGCTGGGACAGGACTAACACCGGGGAGCTGTTTTTT
.,TRBJ1-3,TRBV6-5,.,CASSYVMGRNIYF,TGTGCCAGCAGTTACGTCATGGGACGGAATATATATTTT
.,TRBJ1-3,TRBV6-5,.,CASTPTRTSGNTIYF,TGTGCCAGCACCCCCACAAGAACCTCTGGAAACACCATATATTTT
.,TRBJ2-1,TRBV5-4,.,CASSFGQLAYNEQFF,TGTGCCAGCAGTTTCGGACAGCTAGCCTACAATGAGCAGTTCTTC
.,TRBJ1-3,TRBV19,.,CASSIVTDSGNTIYF,TGTGCCAGTAGTATTGTTACAGACTCTGGAAACACCATATATTTT
once,TRBJ1-3,TRBV5-1,.,CASRGGGDSGNTIYF,TGCGCCAGCAGGGGTGGCGGCGACTCTGGAAACACCATATATTTT
once,TRBJ2-5,TRBV2,.,CASREETQYF,TGTGCCAGCAGGGAGGAGACCCAGTACTTC
.,TRBJ1-1,TRBV5-6,.,CASSLEGFGEAFF,TGTGCCAGCAGCTTGGAAGGTTTCGGTGAAGCTTTCTTT
.,TRBJ1-5,TRBV6-1,.,CASSTGSVEPQHF,TGTGCCAGCAGTACAGGGTCTGTCGAGCCCCAGCATTTT
.,TRBJ2-7,TRBV11-2,.,CASSLGGLNPYEQYF,TGTGCCAGCAGCTTAGGGGGCCTCAACCCCTACGAGCAGTACTTC
.,TRBJ2-5,TRBV2,TRBD1,CASRKQGGERETQYF,TGTGCCAGCAGAAAACAGGGGGGAGAGCGGGAGACCCAGTACTTC